This T cell receptor (beta chain) came from a study of early T cells in non-severe SARS-CoV-2 infection. Turning to the study itself: Unsorted whole-blood RNA was sequenced in bulk, leaving chains unpaired. Study results and limitations: VDJdb matches were skewed toward anti-spike CD8 T cell responses.

This clonotype was counted at least ten times. Its antigen is unidentified. The TCR library protocol attached unique molecular identifiers to the individual cDNA molecules. Each CDR3 protein is one row after TCRdb ran MiXCR on the 5' RACE reads. The top ten clones hold 3% to 4% of a sample with 55,000 to 75,000 distinct CDR3 sequences, roughly 8.4% of them seen once. Trimming pared 2 bases from V and 0 bases from J, leaving 12 bases between. There are 16 residues in the CDR3. CDR1 and CDR2 (germline): MNHNS, SASEGT. The clonotype was recovered from an adult who was a healthcare worker with PCR-confirmed SARS-CoV-2 infection or an uninfected control (not recorded which). The V call is TRBV6-1, the J call TRBJ2-3; TRBD2 is a possible D gene (6 bases). Sequencing was performed on whole blood. This CDR3 is CASSERGGTSTDTQYF. The CDR3 region has the DNA TGTGCCAGCAGTGAACGGGGCGGGACTAGCACAGATACGCAGTATTTT.